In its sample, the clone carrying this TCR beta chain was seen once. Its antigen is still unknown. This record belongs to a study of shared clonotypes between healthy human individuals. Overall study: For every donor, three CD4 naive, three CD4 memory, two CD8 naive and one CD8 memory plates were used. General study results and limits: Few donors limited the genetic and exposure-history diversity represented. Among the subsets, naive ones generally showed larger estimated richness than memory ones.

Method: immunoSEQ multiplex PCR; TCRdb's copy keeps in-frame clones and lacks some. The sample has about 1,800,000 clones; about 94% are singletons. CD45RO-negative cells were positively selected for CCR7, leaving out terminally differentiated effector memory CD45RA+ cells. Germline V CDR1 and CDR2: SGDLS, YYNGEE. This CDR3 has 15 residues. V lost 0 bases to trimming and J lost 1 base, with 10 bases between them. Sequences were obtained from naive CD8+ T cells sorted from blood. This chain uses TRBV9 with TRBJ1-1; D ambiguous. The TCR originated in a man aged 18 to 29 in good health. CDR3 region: CASSVVAAPNTEAFF. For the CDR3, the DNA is TGTGCCAGCAGCGTAGTTGCAGCGCCGAACACTGAAGCTTTCTTT.